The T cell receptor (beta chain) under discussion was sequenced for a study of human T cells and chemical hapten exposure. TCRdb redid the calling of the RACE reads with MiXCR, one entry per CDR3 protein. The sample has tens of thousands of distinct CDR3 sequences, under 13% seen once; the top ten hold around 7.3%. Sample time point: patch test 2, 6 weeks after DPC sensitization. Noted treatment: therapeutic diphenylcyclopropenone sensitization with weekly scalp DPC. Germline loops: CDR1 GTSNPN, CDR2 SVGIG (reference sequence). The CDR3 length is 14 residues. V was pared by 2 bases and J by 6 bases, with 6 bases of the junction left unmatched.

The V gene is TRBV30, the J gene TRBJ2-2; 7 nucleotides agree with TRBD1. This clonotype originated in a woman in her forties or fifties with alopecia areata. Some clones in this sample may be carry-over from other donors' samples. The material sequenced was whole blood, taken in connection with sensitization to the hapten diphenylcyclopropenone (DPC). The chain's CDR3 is CAWSRQGPPGELFF. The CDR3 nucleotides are TGTGCCTGGAGTAGACAGGGTCCCCCCGGGGAGCTGTTTTTT.